The next 27 T cell receptor beta chains were all read from a single sample in a study of cytomegalovirus exposure and HLA in healthy donors. The protocol was immunoSEQ multiplex PCR, while the TCRdb copy is restricted to in-frame clones and leaves out a portion. Of around 150,000 clones in the sample, 85% to 90% were seen once. Sequenced sample: PBMCs. Receptor source: a young man in good health and CMV-seropositive.

The chain joins TRBV5-1 to TRBJ2-3; D is possibly TRBD2 (6 bases). The V gene lost 0 bases and the J gene lost 2 bases, with 7 bases spanning the gap. CDR1 and CDR2 from the germline V gene are SGHRS and YFSETQ. The CDR3 runs to 14 residues. The CDR3 region is CASSLVADTDTQYF. The CDR3 DNA reads TGCGCCAGCAGCTTGGTAGCGGACACAGATACGCAGTATTTT.

The genes are TRBV15 and TRBJ2-1; D unclear. V lost 0 bases, J lost 8 bases, and 11 bases lay in between. CDR1 is LNHNV, CDR2 YYDKDF, per germline (reference sequence). This CDR3 region has 14 residues. The CDR3 DNA reads as TGTGCCACCAGCAGAGACCTAGGATTCGATGAGCAGTTCTTC. Protein sequence: CATSRDLGFDEQFF.

The V and J genes are TRBV5-1 and TRBJ2-7, with no clear D. V dropped 6 bases and J dropped 5 bases, with 9 bases sitting between them. The CDR3 totals 11 residues. CDR1 is SGHRS and CDR2 is YFSETQ in the germline V gene. The CDR3 DNA sequence: TGCGCCAGCAAGCTCCCCCACGAGCAGTACTTC. It specifies CASKLPHEQYF.

The chain joins TRBV27 to TRBJ2-7; D perhaps matches TRBD2 (5 bases). Germline CDR1 and CDR2: MNHEY and SMNVEV (reference sequence). The V end was cut by 5 bases, the J end by 5 bases, with 16 bases between. CDR3 size: 14 residues. CDR3 sequence reads: CASSLATIPDEQYF. The CDR3 nucleotides read TGTGCCAGCAGTCTAGCTACGATCCCGGACGAGCAGTACTTC.

In the case of this clone: Germline and junction disagree at one end, which may indicate a read error. The rearrangement links TRBV7-7 to TRBJ2-3; 7 bases are a match to TRBD1. The CDR3 totals 15 residues. Germline V gives CDR1 SSHAT, CDR2 FNYEAQ (reference sequence). The DNA of the CDR3 is TGTGCTAGCAGCTCGGGACAGTTGGGGTCAGATACGCAGTATTTT. Translating gives CASSSGQLGSDTQYF.

The V and J genes are TRBV11-2 and TRBJ2-7; TRBD2 might be the D (8 bases). The CDR3 extends over 15 amino acids. Trimming took off 4 bases at V and 4 bases at J, with 17 bases between the two ends. CDR1 SGHAT and CDR2 FQNNGV come from the germline V gene. The CDR3 bases are TGTGCCAGCAGCTCCTTGACAGGGACTAGATACGAGCAGTACTTC. As protein: CASSSLTGTRYEQYF.

The chain uses TRBV19 and TRBJ2-3; D is possibly TRBD2 (6 bases). The V end was cut by 5 bases, the J end by 3 bases, with 18 bases between. The CDR3 is 16 residues long. Per germline, CDR1 LNHDA and CDR2 SQIVND (reference sequence). The CDR3 nucleotides read TGTGCCAGTAGTGTAGGGACGGGAGATGGGACAGATACGCAGTATTTT. Its protein product is CASSVGTGDGTDTQYF.

The V gene is TRBV13, the J gene TRBJ1-3; a possible D gene is TRBD1 (6 bases). Trimming cost V 1 base and J 4 bases, with 29 bases left between them. Germline assignment: CDR1 PRHDT and CDR2 FYEKMQ (reference sequence). CDR3 length: 21 amino acids. DNA of the CDR3: TGTGCCAGCAGCTTAGAAGTACCCAAGCTTACGGGGGGCAGAGAAGGAAACACCATATATTTT. Protein sequence: CASSLEVPKLTGGREGNTIYF.

This chain links TRBV11-3 with TRBJ2-7; D may be TRBD2 (5 bases). This CDR3 comprises 15 residues. Per germline, CDR1 SGHNT and CDR2 YENEEA. The V end was cut by 1 base, the J end by 0 bases, with 10 bases between. This chain's CDR3 is CASSLAAVSSYEQYF. The CDR3 DNA reads as TGTGCCAGCAGCTTAGCAGCGGTGAGCTCCTACGAGCAGTACTTC.

This chain uses TRBV10-2 with TRBJ2-4, with D possibly TRBD1 on 5 matching bases. The germline V gene has CDR1 WSHSY and CDR2 SAAADI. The length of the CDR3 is 16 residues. Trimming shortened V by 0 bases and J by 10 bases, and 19 bases separated the two germline ends. The CDR3 is CASSESRVAGPWIQYF. As DNA, the CDR3 is TGCGCCAGCAGTGAGTCAAGGGTTGCAGGGCCATGGATTCAGTACTTC.

This clone was recorded a few times. This chain joins TRBV2 and TRBJ2-7; 9 nucleotides line up with TRBD2. Germline lookup yields CDR1 SNHLY and CDR2 FYNNEI. Trimming took 6 bases from V and 0 from J; bases not matched to a gene: 6. CDR3 length: 15 amino acids. The CDR3 coding sequence is TGTGCCAGCAGGGCGACTAGCGGAAGCTCCTACGAGCAGTACTTC. Its protein is CASRATSGSSYEQYF.

The chain couples TRBV7-9 to TRBJ1-1; 9 bases agree with TRBD1. The V segment lost 4 bases and the J segment 3 bases; nucleotides outside the gene matches: 6. CDR3 length: 15 residues. Per the germline V gene, CDR1 is SEHNR and CDR2 is FQNEAQ (reference sequence). CDR3 sequence: CASSSRDREDTEAFF. As DNA, the CDR3 is TGTGCCAGCAGCTCAAGGGACAGGGAGGACACTGAAGCTTTCTTT.

The chain links TRBV4-1 to TRBJ2-2; TRBD2 matches 8 bases. This CDR3 region has 18 residues. V lost 4 bases and J lost 4; bases outside the gene matches: 14. CDR1 MGHRA and CDR2 YSYEKL come from the germline V gene. The CDR3 DNA reads TGCGCCAGCAGCCCCGCCGTGGCCGGGAGGGCTGCCACCGGGGAGCTGTTTTTT. As protein: CASSPAVAGRAATGELFF.

The V call is TRBV2, the J call TRBJ1-4, with a tentative D call TRBD1 (5 bases). Germline V CDR1 and CDR2: SNHLY, FYNNEI. V was trimmed by 4 bases and J by 8 bases, leaving 14 bases between them. The CDR3 runs 14 residues. The CDR3 loop is CASSVLSGWEKLFF. In DNA form, the CDR3 reads TGTGCCAGCAGTGTACTCTCAGGGTGGGAAAAACTGTTTTTT.

A single count supports this clone. The chain uses TRBV5-1 and TRBJ1-2; 7 bases align to TRBD1. The length of the CDR3 is 16 residues. CDR1 is SGHRS, CDR2 YFSETQ, per germline. V lost 4 bases and J lost 3; bases outside the gene matches: 12. The CDR3 nucleotides are TGCGCCAGCAGCCAAATCTCTTCCGGGACAGACTATGGCTACACCTTC. This sequence encodes CASSQISSGTDYGYTF.

This chain links TRBV9 with TRBJ1-1; D perhaps matches TRBD1 (5 bases). The CDR3 has 15 residues. V was cut by 0 bases and J by 4 bases, with 13 bases left in between. CDR1 and CDR2 (germline): SGDLS, YYNGEE. CDR3 nucleotide sequence: TGTGCCAGCAGCGTAGCAACAGGAGGGTTCACTGAAGCTTTCTTT. This codes for CASSVATGGFTEAFF.

The chain combines TRBV2 with TRBJ2-5; 8 nucleotides align to TRBD1. Per germline, CDR1 SNHLY and CDR2 FYNNEI. V lost 7 bases to trimming and J lost 5 bases; unmatched junction nucleotides: 6. The CDR3 covers 13 residues. CDR3 protein: CASTKDRAETQYF. The CDR3 coding sequence is TGTGCCAGCACCAAGGACAGGGCGGAGACCCAGTACTTC.

This sequence joins TRBV28 and TRBJ2-7; 10 positions match TRBD1. The CDR3 has 13 residues. V dropped 8 bases and J dropped 4; count of bases not matched to a gene: 5. Germline V lookup: CDR1 MDHEN, CDR2 SYDVKM. In nucleotides, the CDR3 is TGTGCCAGCCTGGCGGGACAGGGGTACGAGCAGTACTTC. This gives the protein CASLAGQGYEQYF. The variable domain in full, with the rest retrieved from reference TRBV28 and TRBJ2-7, is DVKVTQSSRYLVKRTGEKVFLECVQDMDHENMFWYRQDPGLGLRLIYFSYDVKMKEKGDIPEGYSVSREKKERFSLILESASTNQTSMYLCASLAGQGYEQYFGPGTRLTVT.

The chain carries TRBV5-8 and TRBJ1-5, with 7 bases aligning to TRBD1. Germline-derived CDR1 and CDR2 are SGHTS and YDEGEE. The CDR3 consists of 17 residues. V dropped 3 bases and J dropped 3; count of bases not matched to a gene: 12. The CDR3 coding sequence is TGTGCCAGCAGCTCTTGGGGAACAGGGGCCTCCAATCAGCCCCAGCATTTT. Translated: CASSSWGTGASNQPQHF.

The chain combines TRBV6-5 with TRBJ2-5; 7 bases are a match to TRBD1. Germline V gene data show CDR1 as MNHEY and CDR2 as SVGAGI. The V gene end was trimmed by 6 bases and the J gene end by 7 bases; junction bases not matched to a gene: 8. The CDR3 extends over 13 amino acids. The CDR3 sequence is CASSPGGRGTQYF. The CDR3 nucleotides read TGTGCCAGCAGCCCAGGGGGACGGGGGACCCAGTACTTC.

V gene TRBV7-8 combines with J gene TRBJ2-3, with 8 bases aligning to TRBD2. V shed 6 bases, J shed 6 bases, and the junction held 5 bases outside the gene matches. The length of the CDR3 is 13 residues. The germline V gene has CDR1 SGHVS and CDR2 FQNEAQ. DNA for the CDR3: TGTGCCAGCAGACCAAGACTAGCGGATACGCAGTATTTT. This encodes CASRPRLADTQYF.

This chain links TRBV5-5 with TRBJ1-1, with a tentative D call TRBD1 (5 bases). The germline CDR1 and CDR2 sequences are SGHKS and YYEKEE (reference sequence). V dropped 1 base and J dropped 6 bases, with 7 bases sitting between them. This CDR3 has 12 residues. In DNA form, the CDR3 reads TGTGCCAGCAGCTTGCCACAGGCTGAAGCTTTCTTT. Its protein is CASSLPQAEAFF.

This clone has more than one count but fewer than ten. V gene TRBV11-2 combines with J gene TRBJ2-3, with D uncertain. Trimming stripped 6 bases from V and 5 bases from J, with 15 bases between. CDR1 SGHAT and CDR2 FQNNGV come from the germline V gene. The CDR3 sequence is 14 residues long. This CDR3 reads CASRTGAVRDTQYF. For the CDR3, the DNA is TGTGCCAGCAGGACTGGTGCCGTCCGAGATACGCAGTATTTT.

The J gene is TRBJ1-1, the V gene TRBV29-1, with 10 positions matching TRBD1. The CDR3 spans 14 residues. With V trimmed by 0 bases and J by 4 bases, 2 bases remained unmatched. Germline CDR1 reads SQVTM; CDR2 reads ANQGSEA. The CDR3 reads CSVEDRDRGTEAFF. CDR3 nucleotides: TGCAGCGTTGAAGATAGGGACAGGGGCACTGAAGCTTTCTTT.

This clone came up a few times. DNA of the CDR3: TGCGCCAGCAGTGCAGGCAATGAGCAGTTCTTC. Translating gives CASSAGNEQFF. The rearrangement uses TRBV10-1 and TRBJ2-1; D is ambiguous. The CDR3 extends over 11 amino acids. V dropped 4 bases and J dropped 6 bases, with 4 bases sitting between them. Germline V lookup: CDR1 WNHNN, CDR2 SYGVQD (reference sequence).

J is TRBJ2-1 and V is TRBV5-1, with TRBD2 identical over 11 bases. The germline CDR1 and CDR2 sequences are SGHRS and YFSETQ. The CDR3 has 17 amino acids. V lost 4 bases, J lost 2 bases, and 8 bases stayed unmatched. CDR3 protein: CASSTYLAGGTYNEQFF. The CDR3 DNA follows: TGCGCCAGCAGCACATATCTAGCGGGAGGCACCTACAATGAGCAGTTCTTC.

This sequence joins TRBV27 and TRBJ1-2, with 7 bases aligning to TRBD1. CDR3 length: 16 residues. J gave up 4 bases and V 0 bases, and 8 bases lay outside the gene matches. Germline V gene sequence: CDR1 MNHEY, CDR2 SMNVEV (reference sequence). CDR3 loop: CASSLSNRGRGYGYTF. The DNA of the CDR3 is TGTGCCAGCAGTTTATCGAACAGGGGCCGGGGCTATGGCTACACCTTC.